Following are 6 T cell receptor beta chains from one sample sequenced in a study of T cell repertoires in cytomegalovirus infection. Their cognate antigens are unknown. TCRdb reprocessed the reads with MiXCR, giving one entry per CDR3 protein. The table includes 900,000 to 950,000 distinct CDR3 sequences, roughly 30% detected once. The specimen was cultured CD8+ T cells from PBMCs, collected from culture after CMV antigen stimulation. The receptors were gathered from a human donor in good health (CMV status not recorded). Some clones in this sample may be carry-over from other donors' samples.

This clonotype occurred a few times. The gene calls are TRBV9 and TRBJ1-3, with D tentatively TRBD1 (5 bases). The CDR3 is made up of 15 amino acids. Trimming removed 0 bases from V and 0 bases from J, with 7 bases in between. Germline V CDR1 and CDR2: SGDLS, YYNGEE. The CDR3 DNA reads as TGTGCCAGCAGCGTAGGAGGGGCCTCTGGAAACACCATATATTTT. Its protein is CASSVGGASGNTIYF.

This rearrangement joins TRBV4-1 to TRBJ1-4; D might be TRBD1 (5 bases). The V gene lost 3 bases and the J gene lost 6 bases, with 11 bases spanning the gap. Per the germline V gene, CDR1 is MGHRA and CDR2 is YSYEKL. The CDR3 extends over 14 amino acids. The CDR3 bases are TGCGCCAGCAGCCAGGTGGGGACGGATGAAAAACTGTTTTTT. Residues: CASSQVGTDEKLFF.

V and J are TRBV19 and TRBJ2-5; TRBD2 might be the D (5 bases). V lost 4 bases and J 5 bases, leaving 17 bases between the germline ends. This CDR3 contains 15 residues. Germline CDR1 LNHDA, CDR2 SQIVND (reference sequence). Written as DNA, the CDR3 is TGTGCCAGTAGTAGGGTCATCGAGGGTTGGGAGACCCAGTACTTC. Translated: CASSRVIEGWETQYF.

The chain employs TRBV27 and TRBJ2-6; possibly TRBD1 for D (6 bases). Germline V gene lookup returns CDR1 MNHEY and CDR2 SMNVEV (reference sequence). V was pared by 3 bases and J by 0 bases, with 9 bases between. This CDR3 region has 16 residues. The CDR3 loop is CASSFRGSSGANVLTF. The CDR3 DNA follows: TGTGCCAGCAGTTTCAGGGGTAGCTCTGGGGCCAACGTCCTGACTTTC.

This clonotype was counted many times. The chain uses TRBV6-1 and TRBJ2-2, with no clear D. Trimming shortened V by 2 bases and J by 6 bases, and 16 bases separated the two germline ends. The CDR3 extends over 16 amino acids. Germline lookup yields CDR1 MNHNS and CDR2 SASEGT. The CDR3 DNA sequence: TGTGCCAGCAGTGAACGCAGCCCGCTCGTCGCCGGGGAGCTGTTTTTT. Translated: CASSERSPLVAGELFF.

This clonotype was picked up a small number of times. The V gene is TRBV19, the J gene TRBJ2-7; perhaps TRBD2 as D (6 bases). This CDR3 is built from 15 residues. Germline lookup yields CDR1 LNHDA and CDR2 SQIVND (reference sequence). V was cut by 6 bases and J by 3 bases, with 18 bases left in between. The CDR3 region is CASSQRSGGSYEQYF. CDR3 nucleotides: TGTGCCAGTAGCCAAAGATCCGGGGGTAGCTACGAGCAGTACTTC.